The rows below give T cell receptor beta chains drawn from one sample of a study of shared clonotypes between healthy human individuals. TCRdb keeps only in-frame clones here, not all; method: immunoSEQ multiplex PCR. The data contain roughly 450,000 clones, 70% to 80% of them singletons. Sample: PBMCs. All receptors derive from a woman between 35 and 50 years old in good health. Some clones in this sample may be carry-over from other donors' samples. Each CDR3 is given with its conserved first and last residue. The D gene is left open where the match is weak. Only some rows state a clone size, as once, few, many or a class for expanded clones.

v_gene,d_gene,j_gene,abundance,CDR3aa,CDR3nt
TRBV23-1,TRBD1,TRBJ1-4,NA,CASSQGQGLDNEKLFF,TGCGCCAGCAGTCAAGGACAGGGGCTGGATAATGAAAAACTGTTTTTT
TRBV30,NA,TRBJ2-7,NA,CAWSALRWQYF,TGTGCCTGGAGCGCCTTACGCTGGCAGTACTTC
TRBV4-2,NA,TRBJ2-7,NA,CASSQGRGASYEQYF,TGTGCCAGCAGCCAAGGGAGGGGGGCTTCCTACGAGCAGTACTTC
TRBV30,NA,TRBJ2-5,NA,CAWSVLGAATQYF,TGTGCCTGGAGTGTACTAGGGGCTGCCACCCAGTACTTC
TRBV10-3,NA,TRBJ1-4,NA,CAISVEGQDEKLFF,TGTGCCATCAGTGTGGAGGGGCAGGATGAAAAACTGTTTTTT
TRBV28,NA,TRBJ1-5,NA,CASRPPAGLHSNQPQHF,TGTGCCAGCAGGCCCCCGGCAGGGCTCCATAGCAATCAGCCCCAGCATTTT
TRBV5-5,TRBD1,TRBJ1-4,NA,CASSLEGTGGASEKLFF,TGTGCCAGCAGCTTGGAGGGGACAGGGGGCGCATCGGAAAAACTGTTTTTT
TRBV30,NA,TRBJ2-7,NA,CAWSLAATGEQYF,TGTGCCTGGAGTTTGGCAGCGACAGGCGAGCAGTACTTC
TRBV18,NA,TRBJ1-3,NA,CASSPTQTGQSSGNTIYF,TGTGCCAGCTCACCTACCCAAACGGGGCAGAGCTCTGGAAACACCATATATTTT
TRBV28,NA,TRBJ2-7,once,CASSLPAGGSYEQYF,TGTGCCAGCAGTTTACCGGCAGGCGGTTCCTACGAGCAGTACTTC
TRBV5-1,TRBD2,TRBJ2-2,NA,CASKAGGNTGELFF,TGCGCCAGCAAAGCGGGAGGGAACACCGGGGAGCTGTTTTTT
TRBV19,NA,TRBJ2-7,once,CASSLSQKSSYEQYF,TGTGCCAGTAGCCTCTCCCAAAAGAGCTCCTACGAGCAGTACTTC
TRBV18,TRBD1,TRBJ1-2,NA,CASSPSGGVYGYTF,TGTGCCAGCTCACCATCAGGGGGAGTCTATGGCTACACCTTC
TRBV27,NA,TRBJ1-1,once,CASSRAGRRTEAFF,TGTGCCAGCAGCCGGGCGGGGCGCCGGACTGAAGCTTTCTTT
TRBV28,NA,TRBJ1-2,NA,CASSSRGANYGYTF,TGTGCCAGCAGTTCCCGGGGAGCTAACTATGGCTACACCTTC
TRBV11-2,TRBD2,TRBJ2-5,NA,CASSIGLAGIETQYF,TGTGCCAGCAGCATCGGACTAGCGGGAATAGAGACCCAGTACTTC
TRBV30,TRBD2,TRBJ2-3,NA,CAWSRTSGSLSTDTQYF,TGTGCCTGGTCCCGGACTAGCGGGAGCCTAAGCACAGATACGCAGTATTTT
TRBV18,NA,TRBJ2-3,NA,CASSPGYSDTQYF,TGTGCCAGCTCACCAGGGTATTCAGATACGCAGTATTTT
TRBV7-9,TRBD2,TRBJ2-3,few,CASSLLAGMVTDTQYF,TGTGCCAGCAGCTTATTAGCGGGAATGGTCACAGATACGCAGTATTTT
TRBV5-4,TRBD2,TRBJ2-7,NA,CASSWGTSSHYEQYF,TGTGCCAGCAGCTGGGGGACTAGTTCCCACTACGAGCAGTACTTC
TRBV18,NA,TRBJ2-1,NA,CASSPVQSGTYNEQFF,TGTGCCAGCTCACCAGTTCAATCAGGAACGTACAATGAGCAGTTCTTC
TRBV5-6,TRBD1,TRBJ1-6,NA,CASSRDSYSPLHF,TGTGCCAGCAGCCGGGACAGTTATTCACCCCTCCACTTT
TRBV27,TRBD1,TRBJ1-2,NA,CASSWDRDYGYTF,TGTGCCAGCAGTTGGGACAGGGACTATGGCTACACCTTC
TRBV18,NA,TRBJ2-5,NA,CASSPYQETQYF,TGTGCCAGCTCACCCTACCAAGAGACCCAGTACTTC
TRBV6-4,NA,TRBJ2-1,NA,CASSDYEKKLAANEQFF,TGTGCCAGCAGTGACTACGAAAAAAAATTAGCGGCCAATGAGCAGTTCTTC
TRBV5-5,NA,TRBJ1-5,NA,CASSLSSGSYQPQHF,TGTGCCAGCAGCTTGTCATCAGGGAGTTATCAGCCCCAGCATTTT
TRBV28,TRBD1,TRBJ1-5,NA,CASTPGQAGDQPQHF,TGTGCCAGCACCCCGGGACAGGCAGGAGATCAGCCCCAGCATTTT
TRBV6-5,NA,TRBJ2-3,NA,CASSLGEADTQYF,TGTGCCAGCTCCTTGGGGGAGGCAGATACGCAGTATTTT
TRBV2,TRBD2,TRBJ2-7,NA,CASSDPAGTYEQYF,TGTGCCAGCAGTGACCCAGCGGGAACCTACGAGCAGTACTTC
TRBV28,NA,TRBJ1-1,NA,CASSPRPGVEAFF,TGTGCCAGCAGCCCCCGGCCCGGGGTTGAAGCTTTCTTT
TRBV27,NA,TRBJ1-3,once,CASSRGGAGNTIYF,TGTGCCAGCAGTCGGGGGGGGGCGGGAAACACCATATATTTT
TRBV6-4,NA,TRBJ2-1,few,CASSDSPGSYNEQFF,TGTGCCAGCAGTGACTCCCCAGGCTCCTACAATGAGCAGTTCTTC
TRBV28,NA,TRBJ2-1,NA,CASSLVGTYNEQFF,TGTGCCAGCAGTTTAGTGGGGACCTACAATGAGCAGTTCTTC
TRBV9,NA,TRBJ1-2,NA,CASSVGGGADYGYTF,TGTGCCAGCAGCGTAGGGGGGGGCGCAGACTATGGCTACACCTTC
TRBV5-1,TRBD2,TRBJ2-5,NA,CASSFLGLAGQETQYF,TGCGCCAGCAGCTTCCTGGGACTAGCGGGGCAAGAGACCCAGTACTTC
TRBV7-9,NA,TRBJ2-2,NA,CASSLKSSSGELFF,TGTGCCAGCAGCTTAAAGTCCAGCAGCGGGGAGCTGTTTTTT
TRBV7-2,NA,TRBJ1-2,few,CASSFGRGTNYGYTF,TGTGCCAGCAGCTTCGGTCGGGGTACTAACTATGGCTACACCTTC
TRBV7-3,TRBD2,TRBJ2-1,once,CASSTGLAGVDEQFF,TGTGCCAGCAGCACGGGACTAGCGGGAGTGGATGAGCAGTTCTTC
TRBV2,NA,TRBJ2-1,NA,CASSLALYNEQFF,TGTGCCAGCAGTCTAGCCTTATACAATGAGCAGTTCTTC
TRBV2,TRBD2,TRBJ2-2,NA,CASTRLAWDTGELFF,TGTGCCAGCACGCGACTAGCGTGGGACACCGGGGAGCTGTTTTTT
TRBV30,TRBD2,TRBJ2-1,NA,CAWERDGTMSSYNEQFF,TGTGCCTGGGAGCGGGACGGTACTATGAGCTCCTACAATGAGCAGTTCTTC
TRBV5-4,NA,TRBJ2-2,NA,CASSPDPTGELFF,TGTGCCAGCAGCCCGGATCCGACTGGGGAGCTGTTTTTT
TRBV10-3,TRBD2,TRBJ2-3,NA,CAISEGLAGHTDTQYF,TGTGCCATCAGTGAAGGCCTAGCGGGACACACAGATACGCAGTATTTT
TRBV6-6,NA,TRBJ1-2,NA,CASNYREHYGYTF,TGTGCCAGCAACTACAGGGAACACTATGGCTACACCTTC